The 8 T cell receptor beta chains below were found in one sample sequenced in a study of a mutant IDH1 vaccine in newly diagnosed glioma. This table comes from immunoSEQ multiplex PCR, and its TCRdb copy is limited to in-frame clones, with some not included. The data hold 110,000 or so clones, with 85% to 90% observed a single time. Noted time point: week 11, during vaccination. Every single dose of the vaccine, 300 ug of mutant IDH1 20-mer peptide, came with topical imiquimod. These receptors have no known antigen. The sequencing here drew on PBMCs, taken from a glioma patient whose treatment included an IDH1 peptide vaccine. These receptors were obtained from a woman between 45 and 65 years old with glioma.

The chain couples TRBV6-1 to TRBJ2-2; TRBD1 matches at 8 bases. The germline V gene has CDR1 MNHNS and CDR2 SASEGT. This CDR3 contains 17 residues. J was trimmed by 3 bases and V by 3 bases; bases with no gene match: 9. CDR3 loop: CASSDFRAGGDTGELFF. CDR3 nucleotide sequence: TGTGCCAGCAGTGACTTTCGGGCAGGGGGCGACACCGGGGAGCTGTTTTTT.

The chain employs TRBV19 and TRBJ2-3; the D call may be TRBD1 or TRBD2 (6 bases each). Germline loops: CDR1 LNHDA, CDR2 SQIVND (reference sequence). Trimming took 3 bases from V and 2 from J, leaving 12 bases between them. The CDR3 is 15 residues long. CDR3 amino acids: CASSMGGRYTDTQYF. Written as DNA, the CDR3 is TGTGCCAGTAGTATGGGGGGCAGGTACACAGATACGCAGTATTTT.

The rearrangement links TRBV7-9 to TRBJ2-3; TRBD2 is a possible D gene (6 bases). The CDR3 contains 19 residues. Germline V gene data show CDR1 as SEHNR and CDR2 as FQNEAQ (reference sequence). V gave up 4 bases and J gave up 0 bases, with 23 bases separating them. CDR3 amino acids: CASSSPIWGRSESTDTQYF. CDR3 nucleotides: TGTGCCAGCAGCTCGCCCATCTGGGGGAGGAGCGAGAGCACAGATACGCAGTATTTT.

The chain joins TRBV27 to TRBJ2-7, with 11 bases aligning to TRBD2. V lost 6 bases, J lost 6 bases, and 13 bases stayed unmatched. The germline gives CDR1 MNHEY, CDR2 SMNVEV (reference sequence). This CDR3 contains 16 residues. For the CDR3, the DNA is TGTGCCAGCAGCCTTTTATTAGCGGGAGGGCGGGGCGAGCAGTACTTC. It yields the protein CASSLLLAGGRGEQYF.

The chain's CDR3 is CASGPAGGPMNEQFF. In DNA form, the CDR3 reads TGTGCTAGTGGTCCAGCGGGAGGGCCGATGAATGAGCAGTTCTTC. The V and J genes are TRBV12-5 and TRBJ2-1, with 10 bases fitting TRBD2. Germline lookup yields CDR1 LGHNT and CDR2 FRNRAP. The CDR3 is made up of 15 amino acids. The J segment lost 7 bases and the V segment lost 5 bases, leaving 8 bases of the junction unmatched.

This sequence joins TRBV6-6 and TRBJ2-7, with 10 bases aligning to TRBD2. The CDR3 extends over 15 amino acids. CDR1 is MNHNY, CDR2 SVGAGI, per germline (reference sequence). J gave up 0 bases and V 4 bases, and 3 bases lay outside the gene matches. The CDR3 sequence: CASSSRTSGSYEQYF. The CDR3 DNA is TGTGCCAGCAGTTCCAGGACTAGCGGCTCCTACGAGCAGTACTTC.

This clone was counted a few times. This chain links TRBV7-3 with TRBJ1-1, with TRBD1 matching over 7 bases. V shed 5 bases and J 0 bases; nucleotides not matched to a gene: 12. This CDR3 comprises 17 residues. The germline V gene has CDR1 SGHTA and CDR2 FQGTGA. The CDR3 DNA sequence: TGTGCCAGCAGCCTCTACCCCGCCGGGACAGTGAACACTGAAGCTTTCTTT. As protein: CASSLYPAGTVNTEAFF.

CDR3 sequence (DNA): TGTGCCAGCAGAAGGGAGGGGGCGGGCAACACTGAAGCTTTCTTT. Translating gives CASRREGAGNTEAFF. The gene calls are TRBV6-6 and TRBJ1-1; 7 bases are a match to TRBD1. The CDR3 contains 15 residues. Looked up from germline, CDR1 is MNHNY and CDR2 is SVGAGI (reference sequence). The V segment lost 6 bases and the J segment 2 bases; nucleotides outside the gene matches: 9.